The source of this TCR beta chain is a study of cytomegalovirus exposure and HLA in healthy donors. The PCR ran on 60 Vbeta and 13 Jbeta primers. Libraries were prepared by immunoSEQ multiplex PCR; TCRdb keeps only in-frame clonotypes and omits some of them. In the table there are around 170,000 clones, 81% of which are singletons. The sample comprised PBMCs. The receptor was isolated from a man aged 45-65 years in good health and CMV-seronegative.

The CDR3 is CASSTGSVLGGELFF. The CDR3 bases are TGCGCCAGCAGCACGGGGAGCGTGTTGGGCGGGGAGCTGTTTTTT. This rearrangement joins TRBV4-3 to TRBJ2-2, with a weak D call TRBD2 (5 bases). The CDR3 is 15 residues long. V was trimmed by 5 bases and J by 7 bases, leaving 17 bases between them. Germline V CDR1 and CDR2: LGHNA, YSLEER.